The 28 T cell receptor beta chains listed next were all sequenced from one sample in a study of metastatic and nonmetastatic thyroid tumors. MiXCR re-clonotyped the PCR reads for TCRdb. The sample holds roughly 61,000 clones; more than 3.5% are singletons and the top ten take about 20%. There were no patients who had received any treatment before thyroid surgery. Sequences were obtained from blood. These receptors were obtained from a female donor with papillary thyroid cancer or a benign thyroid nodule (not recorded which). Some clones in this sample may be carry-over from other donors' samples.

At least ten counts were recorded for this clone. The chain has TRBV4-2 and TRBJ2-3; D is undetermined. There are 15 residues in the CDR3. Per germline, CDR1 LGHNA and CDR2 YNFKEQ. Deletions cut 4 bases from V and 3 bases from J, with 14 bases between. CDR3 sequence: CASSPSLFGTDTQYF. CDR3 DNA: TGTGCCAGCAGCCCCTCCCTATTTGGGACAGATACGCAGTATTTT.

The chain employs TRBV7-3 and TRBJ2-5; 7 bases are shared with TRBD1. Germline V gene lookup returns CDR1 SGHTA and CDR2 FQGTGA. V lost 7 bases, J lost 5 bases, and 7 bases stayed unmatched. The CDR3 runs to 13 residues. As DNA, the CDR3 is TGTGCCAGCATCCTAGGACAGGTTGAGACCCAGTACTTC. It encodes CASILGQVETQYF.

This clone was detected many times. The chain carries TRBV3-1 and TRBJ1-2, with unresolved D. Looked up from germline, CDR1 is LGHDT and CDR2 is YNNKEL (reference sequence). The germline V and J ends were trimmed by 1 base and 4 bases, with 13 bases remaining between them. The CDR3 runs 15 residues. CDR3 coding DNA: TGTGCCAGCAGCCAAGTTCCGTACACTGGCTATGGCTACACCTTC. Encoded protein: CASSQVPYTGYGYTF.

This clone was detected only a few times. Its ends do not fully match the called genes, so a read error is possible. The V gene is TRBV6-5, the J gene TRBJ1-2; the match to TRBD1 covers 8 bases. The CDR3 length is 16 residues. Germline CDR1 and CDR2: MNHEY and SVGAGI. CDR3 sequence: CASSFRAGGTFGGYTF. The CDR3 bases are TGTGCCAGCAGTTTTAGGGCAGGGGGCACTTTTGGTGGCTACACTTTC.

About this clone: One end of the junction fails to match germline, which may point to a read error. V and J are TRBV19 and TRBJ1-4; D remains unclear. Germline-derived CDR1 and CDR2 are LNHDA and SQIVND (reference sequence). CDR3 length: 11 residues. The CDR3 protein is CGSSTNEKLFF. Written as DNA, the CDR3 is TGCGGGAGTTCAACTAATGAAAAACTGTTTTTT.

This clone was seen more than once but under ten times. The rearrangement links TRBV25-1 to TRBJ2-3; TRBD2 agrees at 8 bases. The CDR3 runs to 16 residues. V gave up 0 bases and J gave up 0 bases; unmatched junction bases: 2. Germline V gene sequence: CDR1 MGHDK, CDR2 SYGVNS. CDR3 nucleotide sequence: TGTGCCAGCAGTGAATATAGCGGGGCTAGCACAGATACGCAGTATTTT. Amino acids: CASSEYSGASTDTQYF. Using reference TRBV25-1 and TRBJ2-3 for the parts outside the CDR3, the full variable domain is EADIYQTPRYLVIGTGKKITLECSQTMGHDKMYWYQQDPGMELHLIHYSYGVNSTEKGDLSSESTVSRIRTEHFPLTLESARPSHTSQYLCASSEYSGASTDTQYFGPGTRLTVL.

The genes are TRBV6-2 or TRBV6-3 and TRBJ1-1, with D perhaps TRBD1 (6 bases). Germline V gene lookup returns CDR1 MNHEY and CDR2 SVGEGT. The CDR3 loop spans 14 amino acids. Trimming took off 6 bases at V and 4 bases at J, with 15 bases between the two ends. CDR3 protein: CASRRTVQGTEAFF. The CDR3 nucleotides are TGTGCCAGCAGAAGGACAGTGCAGGGCACTGAAGCTTTCTTT.

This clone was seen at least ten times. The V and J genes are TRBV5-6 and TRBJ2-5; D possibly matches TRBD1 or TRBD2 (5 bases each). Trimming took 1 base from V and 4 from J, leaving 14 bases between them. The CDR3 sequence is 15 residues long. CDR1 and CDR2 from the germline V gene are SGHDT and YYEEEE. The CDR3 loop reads CASSLFGDLGETQYF. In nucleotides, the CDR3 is TGTGCCAGCAGCTTGTTTGGGGACCTGGGAGAGACCCAGTACTTC. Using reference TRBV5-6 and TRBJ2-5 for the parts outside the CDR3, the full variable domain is DAGVTQSPTHLIKTRGQQVTLRCSPKSGHDTVSWYQQALGQGPQFIFQYYEEEERQRGNFPDRFSGHQFPNYSSELNVNALLLGDSALYLCASSLFGDLGETQYFGPGTRLLVL.

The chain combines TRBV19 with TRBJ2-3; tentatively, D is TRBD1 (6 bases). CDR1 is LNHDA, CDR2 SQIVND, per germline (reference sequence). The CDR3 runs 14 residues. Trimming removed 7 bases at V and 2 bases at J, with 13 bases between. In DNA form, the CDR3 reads TGTGCCAGTAAAGGAGGACAGCACACAGATACGCAGTATTTT. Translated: CASKGGQHTDTQYF. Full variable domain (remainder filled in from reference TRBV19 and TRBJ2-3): DGGITQSPKYLFRKEGQNVTLSCEQNLNHDAMYWYRQDPGQGLRLIYYSQIVNDFQKGDIAEGYSVSREKKESFPLTVTSAQKNPTAFYLCASKGGQHTDTQYFGPGTRLTVL.

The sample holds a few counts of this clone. CDR3 coding DNA: TGTGCCAGCAGTGGACGCAGCAATCAGCCCCAGCATTTT. It specifies CASSGRSNQPQHF. The chain couples TRBV2 to TRBJ1-5; D remains unclear. Trimming shortened V by 4 bases and J by 1 base, and 5 bases separated the two germline ends. In germline, CDR1 is SNHLY, CDR2 FYNNEI. CDR3 length: 13 amino acids.

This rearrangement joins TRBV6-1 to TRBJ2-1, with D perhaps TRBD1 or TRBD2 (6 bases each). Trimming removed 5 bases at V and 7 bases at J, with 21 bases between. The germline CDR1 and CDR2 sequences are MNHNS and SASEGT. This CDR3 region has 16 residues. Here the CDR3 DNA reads TGTGCCAGCAGTCAGGGGAGGTGGGACCTCGGTAATGAGCAGTTCTTC. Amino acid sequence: CASSQGRWDLGNEQFF.

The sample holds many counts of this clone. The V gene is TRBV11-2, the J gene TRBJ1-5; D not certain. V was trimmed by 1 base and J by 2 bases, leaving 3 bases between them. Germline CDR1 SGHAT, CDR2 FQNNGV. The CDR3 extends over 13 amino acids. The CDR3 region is CASSLGRNQPQHF. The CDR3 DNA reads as TGTGCCAGCAGCTTAGGGCGCAATCAGCCCCAGCATTTT.

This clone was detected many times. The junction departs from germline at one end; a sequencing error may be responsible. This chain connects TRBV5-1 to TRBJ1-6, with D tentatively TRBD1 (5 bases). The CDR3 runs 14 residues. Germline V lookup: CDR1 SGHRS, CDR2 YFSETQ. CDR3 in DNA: TGCGCCAGCAGGGCAGGGAGCTATAATTCACCCCCCCACTTT. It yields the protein CASRAGSYNSPPHF.

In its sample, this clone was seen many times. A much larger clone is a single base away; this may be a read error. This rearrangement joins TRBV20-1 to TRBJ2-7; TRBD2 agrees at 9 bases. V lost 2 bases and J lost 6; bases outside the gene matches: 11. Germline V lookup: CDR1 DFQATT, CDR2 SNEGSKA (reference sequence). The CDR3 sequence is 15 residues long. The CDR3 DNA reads TGCAGTGCTAGAAATTATCAGCGGGAGGCGATCGAGCAGTACTTC. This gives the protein CSARNYQREAIEQYF.

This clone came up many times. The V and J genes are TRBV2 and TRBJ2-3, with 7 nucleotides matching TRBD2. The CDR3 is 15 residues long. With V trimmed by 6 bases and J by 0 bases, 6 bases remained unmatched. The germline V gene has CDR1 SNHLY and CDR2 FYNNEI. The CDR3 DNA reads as TGTGCCAGCAGGACGGGGGGTGGAAGCACAGATACGCAGTATTTT. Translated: CASRTGGGSTDTQYF.

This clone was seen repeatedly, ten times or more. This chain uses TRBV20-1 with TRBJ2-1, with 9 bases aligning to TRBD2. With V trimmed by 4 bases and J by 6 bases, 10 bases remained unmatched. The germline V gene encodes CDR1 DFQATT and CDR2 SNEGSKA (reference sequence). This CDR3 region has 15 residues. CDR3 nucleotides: TGCAGTGCTACGGGACTAGCTTACCCCTCCAATGAGCAGTTCTTC. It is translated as CSATGLAYPSNEQFF.

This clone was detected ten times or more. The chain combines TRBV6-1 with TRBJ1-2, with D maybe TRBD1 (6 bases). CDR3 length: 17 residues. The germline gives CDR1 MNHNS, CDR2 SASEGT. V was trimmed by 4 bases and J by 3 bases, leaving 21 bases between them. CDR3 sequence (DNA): TGTGCCAGCAGTGGACACCGAAACAGGGAGATGGACTATGGCTACACCTTC. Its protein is CASSGHRNREMDYGYTF.

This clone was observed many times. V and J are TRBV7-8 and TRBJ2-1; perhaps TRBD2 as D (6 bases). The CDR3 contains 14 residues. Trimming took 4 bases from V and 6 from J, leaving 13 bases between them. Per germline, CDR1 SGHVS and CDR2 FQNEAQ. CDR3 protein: CASSSKNSGNEQFF. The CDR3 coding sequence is TGTGCCAGCAGCTCTAAGAATAGCGGCAATGAGCAGTTCTTC. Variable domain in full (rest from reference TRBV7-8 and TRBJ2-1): GAGVSQSPRYKVAKRGQDVALRCDPISGHVSLFWYQQALGQGPEFLTYFQNEAQLDKSGLPSDRFFAERPEGSVSTLKIQRTQQEDSAVYLCASSSKNSGNEQFFGPGTRLTVL.

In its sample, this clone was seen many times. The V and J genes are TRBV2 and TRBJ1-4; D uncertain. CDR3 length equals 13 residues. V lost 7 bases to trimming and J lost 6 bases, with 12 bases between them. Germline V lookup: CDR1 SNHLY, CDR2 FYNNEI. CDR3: CASNRADYEKLFF. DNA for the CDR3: TGTGCCAGCAATAGGGCGGATTATGAAAAACTGTTTTTT.

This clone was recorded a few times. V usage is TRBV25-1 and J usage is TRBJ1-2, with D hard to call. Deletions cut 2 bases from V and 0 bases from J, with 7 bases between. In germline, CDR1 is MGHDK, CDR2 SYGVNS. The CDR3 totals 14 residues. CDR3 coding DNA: TGTGCCAGCAGTGAACGAGGGACTAACTATGGCTACACCTTC. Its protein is CASSERGTNYGYTF.

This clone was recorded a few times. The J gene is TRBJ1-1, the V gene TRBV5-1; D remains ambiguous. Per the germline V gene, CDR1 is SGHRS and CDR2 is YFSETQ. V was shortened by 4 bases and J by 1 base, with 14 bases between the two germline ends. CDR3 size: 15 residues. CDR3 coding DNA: TGCGCCAGCAGCCAGACCCCGGGATGGAACACTGAAGCTTTCTTT. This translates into CASSQTPGWNTEAFF.

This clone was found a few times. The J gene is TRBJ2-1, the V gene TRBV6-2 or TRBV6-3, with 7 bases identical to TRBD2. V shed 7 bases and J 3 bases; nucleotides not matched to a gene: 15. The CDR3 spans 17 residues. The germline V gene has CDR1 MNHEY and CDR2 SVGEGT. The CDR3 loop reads CASNRPRGLGYYNEQFF. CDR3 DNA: TGTGCCAGCAACCGTCCGCGGGGGTTAGGTTACTACAATGAGCAGTTCTTC.

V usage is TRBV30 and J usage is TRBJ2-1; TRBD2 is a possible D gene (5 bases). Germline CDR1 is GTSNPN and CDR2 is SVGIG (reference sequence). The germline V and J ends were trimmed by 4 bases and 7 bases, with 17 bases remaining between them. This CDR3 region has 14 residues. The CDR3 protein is CAWNGPRETNEQFF. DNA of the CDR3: TGTGCCTGGAACGGGCCGAGGGAGACAAATGAGCAGTTCTTC. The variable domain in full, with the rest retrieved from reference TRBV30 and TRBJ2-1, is SQTIHQWPATLVQPVGSPLSLECTVEGTSNPNLYWYRQAAGRGLQLLFYSVGIGQISSEVPQNLSASRPQDRQFILSSKKLLLSDSGFYLCAWNGPRETNEQFFGPGTRLTVL.

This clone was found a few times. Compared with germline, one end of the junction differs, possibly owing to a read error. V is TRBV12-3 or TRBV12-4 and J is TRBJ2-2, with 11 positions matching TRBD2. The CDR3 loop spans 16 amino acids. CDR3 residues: CASSLGTSGMTGELLF. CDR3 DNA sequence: TGTGCCAGCAGCCTAGGGACTAGCGGTATGACCGGGGAGCTGCTTTTT.

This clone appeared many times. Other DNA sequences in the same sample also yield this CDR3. The CDR3, as DNA: TGCAGCGTTGATGGGGGCACAGATACGCAGTATTTT. It yields the protein CSVDGGTDTQYF. The chain combines TRBV29-1 with TRBJ2-3; D remains unclear. The CDR3 sequence is 12 residues long. V was pared by 3 bases and J by 1 base, with 5 bases between. Germline V gene sequence: CDR1 SQVTM, CDR2 ANQGSEA.

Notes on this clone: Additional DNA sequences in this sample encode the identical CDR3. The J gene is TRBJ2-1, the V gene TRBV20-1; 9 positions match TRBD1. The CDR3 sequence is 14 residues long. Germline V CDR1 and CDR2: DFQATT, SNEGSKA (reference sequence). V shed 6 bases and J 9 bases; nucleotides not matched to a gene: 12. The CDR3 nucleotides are TGCAGTGCCAACCGGGGACAGGGTGCTCGTGAGCAGTTCTTC. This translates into CSANRGQGAREQFF.

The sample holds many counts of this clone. The CDR3 sequence: CASSLEVIRINNEQFF. CDR3 coding DNA: TGTGCCAGCAGCTTGGAAGTGATAAGAATAAACAATGAGCAGTTCTTC. The V gene is TRBV7-2, the J gene TRBJ2-1, with unresolved D. Trimming cost V 3 bases and J 5 bases, with 17 bases left between them. The CDR3 has 16 residues. Germline-derived CDR1 and CDR2 are SGHTA and FQGNSA.

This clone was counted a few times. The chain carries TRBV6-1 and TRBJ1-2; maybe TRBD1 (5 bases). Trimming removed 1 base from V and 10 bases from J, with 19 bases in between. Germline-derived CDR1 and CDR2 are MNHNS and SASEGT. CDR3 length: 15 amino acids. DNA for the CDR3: TGTGCCAGCAGTGAAGGGGGAGGGGACTACTACTTCTACACCTTC. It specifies CASSEGGGDYYFYTF.